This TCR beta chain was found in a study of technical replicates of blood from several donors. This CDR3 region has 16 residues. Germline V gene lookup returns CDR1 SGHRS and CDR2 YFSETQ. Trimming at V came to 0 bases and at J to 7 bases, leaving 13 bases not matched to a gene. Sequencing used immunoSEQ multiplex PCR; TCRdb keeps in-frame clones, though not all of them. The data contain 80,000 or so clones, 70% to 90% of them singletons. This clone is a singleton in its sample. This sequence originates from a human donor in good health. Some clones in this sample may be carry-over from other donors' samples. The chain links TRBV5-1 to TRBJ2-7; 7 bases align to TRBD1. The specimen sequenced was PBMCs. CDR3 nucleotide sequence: TGCGCCAGCAGCTTGGTGACAGGGACGTTGTTGGTGGAGCAGTACTTC. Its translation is CASSLVTGTLLVEQYF.